The 24 T cell receptor beta chains given below trace back to one sample, sequenced in a study of shared clonotypes between healthy human individuals. In the naive CD8 group, cells lacked CD45RO and were positively selected for CCR7, so terminally differentiated effector memory CD45RA+ cells were left out. Libraries were prepared by immunoSEQ multiplex PCR; TCRdb keeps only in-frame clonotypes and omits some of them. The profile shows millions of clones, just under 95% of them singletons. Specimen: naive CD8+ T cells sorted from blood. All receptors derive from a man aged 18 to 30 in good health.

The CDR3 sequence: CASSVPGRGEQYF. The CDR3, as DNA: TGTGCCAGCAGCGTCCCAGGACGAGGGGAGCAGTACTTC. V usage is TRBV9 and J usage is TRBJ2-7; D may be TRBD2 (5 bases). V was trimmed by 2 bases and J by 7 bases, leaving 13 bases between them. The germline gives CDR1 SGDLS, CDR2 YYNGEE. The CDR3 extends over 13 amino acids.

CDR3 loop: CASSGYLGQAAYEQYF. In DNA form, the CDR3 reads TGTGCCAGCAGCGGATACCTAGGACAGGCAGCCTACGAGCAGTACTTC. This rearrangement joins TRBV7-9 to TRBJ2-7; TRBD1 aligns across 7 bases. The trim removed 5 bases at V and 2 bases at J, leaving 12 bases unmatched. The length of the CDR3 is 16 residues. From germline, CDR1 is SEHNR and CDR2 FQNEAQ (reference sequence).

The gene calls are TRBV10-3 and TRBJ2-3; perhaps D is TRBD1 or TRBD2 (5 bases each). This CDR3 region has 14 residues. Trimming took off 3 bases at V and 6 bases at J, with 13 bases between the two ends. The germline gives CDR1 ENHRY, CDR2 SYGVKD. The CDR3 reads CAISDPAGSDTQYF. For the CDR3, the DNA is TGTGCCATCAGTGACCCCGCAGGGAGCGATACGCAGTATTTT.

V gene TRBV7-2 combines with J gene TRBJ1-1; D is ambiguous. The CDR3 spans 13 residues. The V gene's germline CDR1 is SGHTA and CDR2 FQGNSA. Trimming removed 8 bases at V and 3 bases at J, with 13 bases between. CDR3 in DNA: TGTGCCAGCCGTAAGGGATGGGACACTGAAGCTTTCTTT. Protein: CASRKGWDTEAFF. The complete variable domain, with remaining parts taken from reference TRBV7-2 and TRBJ1-1, reads GAGVSQSPSNKVTEKGKDVELRCDPISGHTALYWYRQSLGQGLEFLIYFQGNSAPDKSGLPSDRFSAERTGGSVSTLTIQRTQQEDSAVYLCASRKGWDTEAFFGQGTRLTVV.

This rearrangement joins TRBV6-5 to TRBJ1-1; no clear D. The V gene lost 6 bases and the J gene lost 1 base, with 12 bases spanning the gap. CDR1 and CDR2 from the germline V gene are MNHEY and SVGAGI. This CDR3 is built from 14 residues. CDR3 residues: CASRDRPANTEAFF. DNA of the CDR3: TGTGCCAGCAGGGATCGTCCAGCGAACACTGAAGCTTTCTTT.

To note about this clone: Different DNA sequences within this sample yield the same CDR3. This rearrangement joins TRBV9 to TRBJ2-7; D is unclear. Germline V gene sequence: CDR1 SGDLS, CDR2 YYNGEE. The CDR3 covers 14 residues. V lost 0 bases to trimming and J lost 4 bases, with 11 bases between them. The CDR3 region has the DNA TGTGCCAGCAGCGTAGGGGCAGACTCGTACGAGCAGTACTTC. The encoded protein is CASSVGADSYEQYF.

V gene TRBV28 combines with J gene TRBJ2-3; D may match TRBD1 or TRBD2 (5 bases each). Germline V lookup: CDR1 MDHEN, CDR2 SYDVKM. The CDR3 sequence is 14 residues long. V lost 3 bases and J lost 6, with 13 bases in between. In DNA form, the CDR3 reads TGTGCCAGCAGTTTCACGGGGCCGGTTGATACGCAGTATTTT. It yields the protein CASSFTGPVDTQYF. Full variable domain (outside the CDR3, taken from reference TRBV28 and TRBJ2-3): DVKVTQSSRYLVKRTGEKVFLECVQDMDHENMFWYRQDPGLGLRLIYFSYDVKMKEKGDIPEGYSVSREKKERFSLILESASTNQTSMYLCASSFTGPVDTQYFGPGTRLTVL.

This clone was seen only once. The CDR3 reads CASSLEAVGGDEQYF. CDR3 sequence (DNA): TGTGCCAGCAGCTTAGAGGCCGTTGGGGGAGACGAGCAGTACTTC. The V call is TRBV7-6, the J call TRBJ2-7, with D possibly called TRBD1 or TRBD2 (5 bases each). There are 15 residues in the CDR3. V was pared by 1 base and J by 5 bases, with 15 bases between. The germline gives CDR1 SGHVS, CDR2 FNYEAQ.

The rearrangement links TRBV29-1 to TRBJ1-1; 7 bases map to TRBD1. The germline V gene has CDR1 SQVTM and CDR2 ANQGSEA. V lost 7 bases and J lost 6; bases outside the gene matches: 14. The length of the CDR3 is 14 residues. The CDR3 nucleotides are TGCAGCGCTGCGACAGGGATAGGCCTATCTGAAGCTTTCTTT. It codes for CSAATGIGLSEAFF. The variable domain in full, completed from reference TRBV29-1 and TRBJ1-1, reads SAVISQKPSRDICQRGTSLTIQCQVDSQVTMMFWYRQQPGQSLTLIATANQGSEATYESGFVIDKFPISRPNLTFSTLTVSNMSPEDSSIYLCSAATGIGLSEAFFGQGTRLTVV.

The chain joins TRBV10-2 to TRBJ2-2; the D is unclear. The germline V gene has CDR1 WSHSY and CDR2 SAAADI. The CDR3 consists of 13 residues. V lost 1 base and J lost 2, with 2 bases in between. DNA of the CDR3: TGCGCCAGCAGTGAGTTCAACACCGGGGAGCTGTTTTTT. It specifies CASSEFNTGELFF.

V gene TRBV28 combines with J gene TRBJ2-7; D not certain. Germline V CDR1 and CDR2: MDHEN, SYDVKM. Trimming took off 4 bases at V and 1 base at J, with 8 bases between the two ends. This CDR3 is 13 amino acids long. Here the CDR3 DNA reads TGTGCCAGCAGTTGGGAATCTTCCTACGAGCAGTACTTC. It translates to CASSWESSYEQYF.

This clone was picked up one time. The chain recombines TRBV27 with TRBJ1-6; D uncertain. The germline V gene encodes CDR1 MNHEY and CDR2 SMNVEV (reference sequence). CDR3 length equals 16 residues. The CDR3 loop reads CASTVLTPYSNSPLHF. As DNA, the CDR3 is TGTGCTTCGACGGTCCTCACACCATACTCTAATTCACCCCTCCACTTT.

A word on this clone: This CDR3 is also generated by other DNA sequences in the sample. The genes are TRBV20-1 and TRBJ2-1; D not certain. This CDR3 contains 10 residues. The V gene lost 6 bases and the J gene lost 3 bases, with 3 bases spanning the gap. Germline CDR1 DFQATT, CDR2 SNEGSKA (reference sequence). The CDR3 is CSARYNEQFF. CDR3 sequence (DNA): TGCAGTGCACGCTACAATGAGCAGTTCTTC.

The V call is TRBV12-5, the J call TRBJ2-7; no clear D. Germline V gene lookup returns CDR1 LGHNT and CDR2 FRNRAP. V dropped 1 base and J dropped 0 bases, with 7 bases sitting between them. The CDR3 covers 14 residues. The CDR3 nucleotides read TGTGCTAGTGGTTTGGCGACCTCCTCCTACGAGCAGTACTTC. It is translated as CASGLATSSYEQYF.

This sequence joins TRBV28 and TRBJ2-7; 10 positions agree with TRBD1. The CDR3 is 14 amino acids. CDR1 is MDHEN and CDR2 is SYDVKM in the germline V gene. The V and J ends lost 6 bases and 2 bases, in that order; junction bases with no gene match: 4. This CDR3 is CASRETGGTYEQYF. In nucleotides, the CDR3 is TGTGCCAGCAGGGAGACAGGGGGCACCTACGAGCAGTACTTC.

The chain combines TRBV10-3 with TRBJ1-1; D possibly corresponds to TRBD1 (6 bases). The germline V gene has CDR1 ENHRY and CDR2 SYGVKD. The CDR3 extends over 14 amino acids. Trimming pared 3 bases from V and 0 bases from J, leaving 8 bases between. CDR3 nucleotides: TGTGCCATCAGTGATAGACAGGTGAACACTGAAGCTTTCTTT. Translated: CAISDRQVNTEAFF.

The chain links TRBV11-3 to TRBJ2-2, with 8 bases fitting TRBD1. CDR3 length equals 15 residues. V lost 5 bases to trimming and J lost 8 bases; unmatched junction nucleotides: 10. Germline V gene lookup returns CDR1 SGHNT and CDR2 YENEEA. CDR3 DNA: TGTGCCAGCAGCCCAGGCCAGGGGGCGTCTGGGGAGCTGTTTTTT. It yields the protein CASSPGQGASGELFF.

The chain links TRBV2 to TRBJ1-2; 7 bases match TRBD1. Germline V gene data show CDR1 as SNHLY and CDR2 as FYNNEI. Unmatched junction bases numbered 6, after V lost 6 bases and J lost 8 bases. CDR3 length: 12 residues. The CDR3 nucleotides are TGTGCCAGCAGCCCCAGGGGGGAAGGCTACACCTTC. Protein sequence: CASSPRGEGYTF.

V gene TRBV5-6 combines with J gene TRBJ2-1; TRBD1 matches 7 bases. Trimming removed 4 bases from V and 4 bases from J; junction bases left unmatched: 2. The CDR3 sequence is 13 residues long. Germline V CDR1 and CDR2: SGHDT, YYEEEE. The CDR3 is CASSQDRYNEQFF. CDR3 DNA: TGTGCCAGCAGCCAGGACAGGTACAATGAGCAGTTCTTC.

The V gene is TRBV9, the J gene TRBJ2-7; the match to TRBD1 covers 8 bases. V was clipped by 5 bases and J by 6 bases; unmatched bases: 10. This CDR3 comprises 14 residues. Germline CDR1 is SGDLS and CDR2 is YYNGEE. The CDR3 DNA sequence: TGTGCCAGCAGTCAACAGGGGGTATTCGGCGAGCAGTACTTC. Translating gives CASSQQGVFGEQYF.

The chain employs TRBV9 and TRBJ1-1; 10 nucleotides align to TRBD1. CDR1 is SGDLS, CDR2 YYNGEE, per germline. The CDR3 covers 18 residues. With V trimmed by 4 bases and J by 3 bases, 15 bases remained unmatched. CDR3: CASSSPGQGLRSDTEAFF. DNA for the CDR3: TGTGCCAGCAGCTCACCGGGACAGGGGCTCAGATCGGACACTGAAGCTTTCTTT.

This clone occurred once. The chain has TRBV10-3 and TRBJ2-1; weak D call: TRBD2 (6 bases). The germline V and J ends were trimmed by 6 bases and 7 bases, with 19 bases remaining between them. Germline V gene sequence: CDR1 ENHRY, CDR2 SYGVKD. The CDR3 length is 15 residues. The chain's CDR3 is CAIRGDSLISNEQFF. CDR3 in DNA: TGTGCCATCAGGGGGGACTCTCTGATTAGTAATGAGCAGTTCTTC.

This clone showed up just once. V usage is TRBV10-2 and J usage is TRBJ2-7; TRBD2 aligns across 14 bases. J was trimmed by 4 bases and V by 2 bases; bases with no gene match: 4. This CDR3 spans 16 amino acids. Germline V gene lookup returns CDR1 WSHSY and CDR2 SAAADI. The CDR3, as DNA: TGCGCCAGCAGTGAGCTGGGACTAGCGGGAGTATACGAGCAGTACTTC. Protein product: CASSELGLAGVYEQYF.

The chain links TRBV5-4 to TRBJ2-5; 11 bases line up with TRBD2. After removal of 2 bases from V and 5 bases from J, the junction contained 17 bases not matched to a gene. Germline V lookup: CDR1 SGHNT, CDR2 YYREEE (reference sequence). CDR3 length equals 19 residues. The CDR3 bases are TGTGCCAGCAGCTTAGGCCGCTACCTCGCCACTAGCGGGAGCGAGACCCAGTACTTC. This sequence encodes CASSLGRYLATSGSETQYF. Full variable domain (outside the CDR3, taken from reference TRBV5-4 and TRBJ2-5): ETGVTQSPTHLIKTRGQQVTLRCSSQSGHNTVSWYQQALGQGPQFIFQYYREEENGRGNFPPRFSGLQFPNYSSELNVNALELDDSALYLCASSLGRYLATSGSETQYFGPGTRLLVL.